The present entry profiles one TCR beta chain with its context. What it binds is unknown. This specimen belongs to a study of cytomegalovirus exposure and HLA in healthy donors. Use of 60 Vbeta and 13 Jbeta primers characterized the PCR. Here immunoSEQ multiplex PCR was the method, and the copy in TCRdb shows in-frame clones only, minus some. The sample lists 220,000 or so clones, about 81% occurring once. Germline V gives CDR1 MNHEY, CDR2 SMNVEV (reference sequence). Trimming took 6 bases from V and 5 from J; bases not matched to a gene: 3. CDR3 length: 13 residues. Overall study findings and caveats: No immune exposure information besides CMV serostatus was available. Sequencing depth roughly uniform across donors was assumed in presence/absence analyses.

The material sequenced was PBMCs. This clonotype originated in a woman in her 40s in good health and CMV-seronegative. The rearrangement uses TRBV27 and TRBJ2-5; TRBD2 matches at 10 bases. The CDR3 region has the DNA TGTGCCAGCAGGCCAGCGGGGGGGGAGACCCAGTACTTC. Translated: CASRPAGGETQYF.